This TCR beta chain was identified in a study of blood T cell repertoires in COVID-19. Study-wide background: Donors in the United States, Italy and Spain gave samples during acute or convalescent COVID-19. PBMCs, B-cell-depleted T cells, or T cells were the source of the cDNA or gDNA that made up the material.

Authors' processing steps: It was from reference gene primer amplification that nucleated cell counts were estimated. TCRdb's copy holds only in-frame clones and misses some; the assay was immunoSEQ multiplex PCR. V, J and clone size reflect that table, while D and trimming were determined from the DNA. The data contain about 54,000 clones, around 90% of them seen just once; the ten biggest clones take up 7% to 10%. The receptor's source is a man aged 45 to 65 with active COVID-19. Sequencing was carried out using peripheral blood.

The CDR3, as DNA: TGTGCCAGCAGCCCCCGGGAGAGCGGGGCTGCCATCTACGAGCAGTACTTC. It encodes CASSPRESGAAIYEQYF. This rearrangement joins TRBV3-1 (or the pseudogene TRBV3-2) to TRBJ2-7; 7 nucleotides agree with TRBD2. The CDR3 has 17 amino acids. V lost 4 bases and J lost 3; bases outside the gene matches: 15. Germline loops: CDR1 LGHDT, CDR2 YNNKEL (reference sequence).